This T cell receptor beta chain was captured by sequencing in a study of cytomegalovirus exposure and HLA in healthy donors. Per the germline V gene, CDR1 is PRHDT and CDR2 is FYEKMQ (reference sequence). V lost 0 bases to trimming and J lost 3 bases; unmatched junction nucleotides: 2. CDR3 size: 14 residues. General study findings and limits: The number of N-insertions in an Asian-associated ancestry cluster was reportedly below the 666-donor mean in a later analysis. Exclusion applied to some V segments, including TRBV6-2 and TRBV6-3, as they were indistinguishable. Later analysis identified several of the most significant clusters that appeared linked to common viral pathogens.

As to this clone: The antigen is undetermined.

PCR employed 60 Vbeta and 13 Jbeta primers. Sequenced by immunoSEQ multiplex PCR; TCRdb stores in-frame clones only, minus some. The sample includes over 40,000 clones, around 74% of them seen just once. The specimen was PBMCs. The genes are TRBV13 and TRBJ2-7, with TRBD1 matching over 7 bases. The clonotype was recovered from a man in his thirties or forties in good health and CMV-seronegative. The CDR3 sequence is CASSLGDRIYEQYF. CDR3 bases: TGTGCCAGCAGCTTAGGGGACAGGATCTACGAGCAGTACTTC.